What follows is one T cell receptor beta chain and its context. This specimen comes from a study of PD-1 and CTLA-4 blockade in melanoma. The CDR3 is 14 amino acids. Losses at the gene ends were 7 bases for V and 4 bases for J; bases not matched to a gene: 6. Germline CDR1 is WNHNN and CDR2 is SYGVQD (reference sequence). Clones were read by immunoSEQ multiplex PCR, and TCRdb kept only the in-frame ones, dropping some. The sample lists about 32,000 clones, about 87% seen once, with approximately 6.4% in the top ten. This chain joins TRBV10-1 and TRBJ1-4; 7 bases match TRBD1. The sample was CD8+ T cells from peripheral blood, taken from a patient given anti-PD-1 treatment. This TCR derives from a human donor with melanoma. CDR3 coding DNA: TGCGCCAGCATCTACAGGGGAGGTAATGAAAAACTGTTTTTT. Translating it yields CASIYRGGNEKLFF.